Below are 6 T cell receptor beta chains sequenced from a single sample in a study of vaccination and CD4 T cells after COVID-19. CD4+ T cells that had been cultured provided DNA sequenced with the Oncomine TCR Beta short-read assay. TCRdb reprocessed the PCR reads via MiXCR and lists one record per CDR3 protein. There are 20,000 to 25,000 distinct CDR3 sequences in the sample; roughly 70% occur only once, and 3.7% lies in the top ten. The sample's treatment: roughly ten-day PBMC culture with coronavirus spike peptide pools or control peptides (ViraFEST assay). What these receptors recognize is not known. Sample: CD4+ T cells from blood, cultured in vitro. The source is a human donor who had recovered from COVID-19.

This sequence joins TRBV6-1 and TRBJ2-7; D is unclear. Trimming removed 5 bases from V and 2 bases from J, with 10 bases in between. The CDR3 runs 13 residues. Germline-derived CDR1 and CDR2 are MNHNS and SASEGT. The DNA of the CDR3 is TGTGCCAGCAGTCGCAGCACGGCCTACGAGCAGTACTTC. Its protein is CASSRSTAYEQYF.

The chain carries TRBV12-5 and TRBJ1-1, with 7 bases fitting TRBD1. V shed 6 bases, J shed 5 bases, and the junction held 6 bases outside the gene matches. The CDR3 consists of 13 residues. Germline values: CDR1 LGHNT, CDR2 FRNRAP. The CDR3 DNA is TGTGCTAGTGGACCCCAGGGGGGAACTGAAGCTTTCTTT. It yields the protein CASGPQGGTEAFF.

J is TRBJ2-1 and V is TRBV6-5, with 7 bases fitting TRBD1. The CDR3 consists of 16 residues. V trimming: 4 bases; J trimming: 2 bases; junction bases outside the gene matches: 8. CDR1 is MNHEY, CDR2 SVGAGI, per germline. CDR3 sequence: CASSSQRQGPYNEQFF. CDR3 DNA sequence: TGTGCCAGCAGTTCCCAAAGACAGGGCCCCTACAATGAGCAGTTCTTC.

This clonotype showed up just once. The J gene is TRBJ2-3, the V gene TRBV20-1; 8 bases match TRBD2. The V segment lost 6 bases and the J segment 6 bases; nucleotides outside the gene matches: 2. CDR3 length equals 11 residues. Germline assignment: CDR1 DFQATT and CDR2 SNEGSKA (reference sequence). The CDR3 region has the DNA TGCAGTGCCATAGCGGGGGATACGCAGTATTTT. This translates into CSAIAGDTQYF.

The chain has TRBV10-3 and TRBJ2-1; the D call may be TRBD1 or TRBD2 (6 bases each). The germline gives CDR1 ENHRY, CDR2 SYGVKD. Trimming took 6 bases from V and 6 from J, leaving 21 bases between them. This CDR3 is built from 16 residues. The CDR3 region has the DNA TGTGCCATCAGGGCAGGGGACGGCTACGGGGGCAATGAGCAGTTCTTC. Protein product: CAIRAGDGYGGNEQFF.

The chain is built from TRBV11-3 and TRBJ2-5, with TRBD2 matching 8 bases. This CDR3 comprises 16 residues. The V and J ends lost 6 bases and 0 bases, in that order; junction bases with no gene match: 9. In germline, CDR1 is SGHNT, CDR2 YENEEA. CDR3 amino acids: CASSSRLATYQETQYF. The CDR3 region has the DNA TGTGCCAGCAGTTCGAGACTAGCGACGTACCAAGAGACCCAGTACTTC. Variable domain in full (rest from reference TRBV11-3 and TRBJ2-5): EAGVVQSPRYKIIEKKQPVAFWCNPISGHNTLYWYLQNLGQGPELLIRYENEEAVDDSQLPKDRFSAERLKGVDSTLKIQPAELGDSAVYLCASSSRLATYQETQYFGPGTRLLVL.